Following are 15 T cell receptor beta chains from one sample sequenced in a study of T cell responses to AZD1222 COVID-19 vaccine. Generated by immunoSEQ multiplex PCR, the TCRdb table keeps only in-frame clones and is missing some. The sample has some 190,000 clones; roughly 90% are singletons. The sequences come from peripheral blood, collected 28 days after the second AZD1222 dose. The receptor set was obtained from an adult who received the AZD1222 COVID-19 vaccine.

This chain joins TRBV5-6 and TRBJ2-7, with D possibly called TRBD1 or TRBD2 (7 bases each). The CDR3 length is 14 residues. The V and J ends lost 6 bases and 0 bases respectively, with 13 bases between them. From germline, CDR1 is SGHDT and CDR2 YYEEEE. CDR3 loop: CASNQGGSSYEQYF. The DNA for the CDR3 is TGTGCCAGCAATCAGGGGGGGAGCTCCTACGAGCAGTACTTC.

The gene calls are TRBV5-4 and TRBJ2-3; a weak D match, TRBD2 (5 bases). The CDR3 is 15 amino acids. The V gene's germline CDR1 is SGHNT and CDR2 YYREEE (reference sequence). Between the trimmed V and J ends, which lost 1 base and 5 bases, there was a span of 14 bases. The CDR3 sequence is CASSLYGERRDTQYF. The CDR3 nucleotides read TGTGCCAGCAGCTTGTACGGGGAAAGAAGAGATACGCAGTATTTT.

CDR3 in DNA: TGTGCCAGCACAAGCCTCACAGTCTACAATGAGCAGTTCTTC. Translating it yields CASTSLTVYNEQFF. The chain joins TRBV11-2 to TRBJ2-1; no clear D. The ends were cut back, 7 bases at V and 3 bases at J, with 13 bases in the middle. The CDR3 spans 14 residues. CDR1 is SGHAT and CDR2 is FQNNGV in the germline V gene.

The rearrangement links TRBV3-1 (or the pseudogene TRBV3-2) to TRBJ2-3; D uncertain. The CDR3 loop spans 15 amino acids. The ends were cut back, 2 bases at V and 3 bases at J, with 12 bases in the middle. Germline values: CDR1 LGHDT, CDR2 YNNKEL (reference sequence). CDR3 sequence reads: CASSQRVGNTDTQYF. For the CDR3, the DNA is TGTGCCAGCAGCCAAAGGGTGGGAAATACAGATACGCAGTATTTT.

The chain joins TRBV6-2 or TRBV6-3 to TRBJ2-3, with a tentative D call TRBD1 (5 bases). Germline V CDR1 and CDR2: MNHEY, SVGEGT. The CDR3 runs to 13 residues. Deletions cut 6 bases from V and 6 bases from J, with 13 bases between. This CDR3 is CASSQTVSDTQYF. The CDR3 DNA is TGTGCCAGCAGCCAGACAGTCTCCGATACGCAGTATTTT.

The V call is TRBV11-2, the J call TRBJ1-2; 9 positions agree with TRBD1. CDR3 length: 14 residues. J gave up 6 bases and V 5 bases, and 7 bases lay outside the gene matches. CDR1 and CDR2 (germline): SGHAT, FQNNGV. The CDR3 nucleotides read TGTGCCAGCAGCCAACGGGGACAGGGTAATGGCTACACCTTC. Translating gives CASSQRGQGNGYTF.

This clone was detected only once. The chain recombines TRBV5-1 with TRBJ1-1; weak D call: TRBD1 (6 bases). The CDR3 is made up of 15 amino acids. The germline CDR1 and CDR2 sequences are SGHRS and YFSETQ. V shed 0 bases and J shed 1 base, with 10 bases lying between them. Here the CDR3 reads CASSLEGVGNTEAFF. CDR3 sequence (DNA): TGCGCCAGCAGCTTGGAGGGGGTGGGGAACACTGAAGCTTTCTTT.

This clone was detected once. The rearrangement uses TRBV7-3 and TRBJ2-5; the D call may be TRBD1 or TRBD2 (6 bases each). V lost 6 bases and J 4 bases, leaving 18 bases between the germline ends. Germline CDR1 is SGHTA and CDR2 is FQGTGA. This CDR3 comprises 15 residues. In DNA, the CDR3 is TGTGCCAGCAGTCAGGGGAGGCTGCGCGGAGAGACCCAGTACTTC. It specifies CASSQGRLRGETQYF.

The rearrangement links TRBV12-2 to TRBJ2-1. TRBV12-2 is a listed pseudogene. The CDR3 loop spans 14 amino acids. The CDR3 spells CASRGDPSYNEQFF. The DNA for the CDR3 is TGTGCAAGTCGCGGGGACCCATCCTACAATGAGCAGTTCTTC.

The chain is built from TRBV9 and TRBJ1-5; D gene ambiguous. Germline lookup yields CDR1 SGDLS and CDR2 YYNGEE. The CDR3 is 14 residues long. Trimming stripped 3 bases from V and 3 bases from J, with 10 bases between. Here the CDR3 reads CASSAGGYNQPQHF. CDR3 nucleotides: TGTGCCAGCAGCGCAGGAGGGTACAATCAGCCCCAGCATTTT. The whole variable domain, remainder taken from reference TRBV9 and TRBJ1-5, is DSGVTQTPKHLITATGQRVTLRCSPRSGDLSVYWYQQSLDQGLQFLIQYYNGEERAKGNILERFSAQQFPDLHSELNLSSLELGDSALYFCASSAGGYNQPQHFGDGTRLSIL.

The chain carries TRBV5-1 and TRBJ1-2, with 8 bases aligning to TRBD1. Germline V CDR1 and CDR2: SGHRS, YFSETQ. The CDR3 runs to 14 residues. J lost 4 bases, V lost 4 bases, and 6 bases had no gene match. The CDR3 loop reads CASSPQGAGYGYTF. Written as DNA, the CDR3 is TGCGCCAGCAGCCCGCAGGGGGCGGGCTATGGCTACACCTTC. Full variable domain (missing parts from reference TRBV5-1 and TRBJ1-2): KAGVTQTPRYLIKTRGQQVTLSCSPISGHRSVSWYQQTPGQGLQFLFEYFSETQRNKGNFPGRFSGRQFSNSRSEMNVSTLELGDSALYLCASSPQGAGYGYTFGSGTRLTVV.

CDR3 protein: CASSHFERGANSYEQYF. For the CDR3, the DNA is TGCGCCAGCAGCCACTTTGAGAGAGGGGCGAACTCCTACGAGCAGTACTTC. The chain links TRBV4-1 to TRBJ2-7, with D perhaps matching TRBD1 or TRBD2 (5 bases each). V was clipped by 3 bases and J by 0 bases, with 18 bases between them. Germline V gives CDR1 MGHRA, CDR2 YSYEKL. CDR3 length equals 17 residues.

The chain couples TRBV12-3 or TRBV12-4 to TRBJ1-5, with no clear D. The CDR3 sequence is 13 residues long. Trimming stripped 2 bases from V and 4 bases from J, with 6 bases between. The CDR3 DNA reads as TGTGCCAGCAGTTTAAGGAGGAATCAGCCCCAGCATTTT. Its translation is CASSLRRNQPQHF.

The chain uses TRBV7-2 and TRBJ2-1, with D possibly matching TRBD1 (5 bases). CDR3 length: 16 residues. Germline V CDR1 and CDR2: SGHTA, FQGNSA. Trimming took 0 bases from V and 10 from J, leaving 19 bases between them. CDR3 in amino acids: CASSLAAKRFQGEQFF. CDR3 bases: TGTGCCAGCAGCTTAGCGGCTAAGAGGTTCCAGGGAGAGCAGTTCTTC. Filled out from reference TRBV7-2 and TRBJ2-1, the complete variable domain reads GAGVSQSPSNKVTEKGKDVELRCDPISGHTALYWYRQSLGQGLEFLIYFQGNSAPDKSGLPSDRFSAERTGGSVSTLTIQRTQQEDSAVYLCASSLAAKRFQGEQFFGPGTRLTVL.

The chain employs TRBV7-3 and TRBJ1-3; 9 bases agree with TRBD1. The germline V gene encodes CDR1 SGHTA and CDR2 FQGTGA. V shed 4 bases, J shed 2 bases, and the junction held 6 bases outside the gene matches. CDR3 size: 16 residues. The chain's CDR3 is CASSSLGQGTGNTIYF. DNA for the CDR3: TGTGCCAGCAGCTCCCTGGGACAGGGTACTGGAAACACCATATATTTT. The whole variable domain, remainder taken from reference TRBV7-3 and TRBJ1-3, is GAGVSQTPSNKVTEKGKYVELRCDPISGHTALYWYRQSLGQGPEFLIYFQGTGAADDSGLPNDRFFAVRPEGSVSTLKIQRTERGDSAVYLCASSSLGQGTGNTIYFGEGSWLTVV.